This entry concerns a single TCR beta chain. This table comes from immunoSEQ multiplex PCR, and its TCRdb copy is limited to in-frame clones, with some not included. The sample lists 300,000 to 400,000 clones, approximately 88% occurring once. These data come from a study of blood T cell repertoires in COVID-19. V gave up 5 bases and J gave up 0 bases, with 10 bases separating them. Germline assignment: CDR1 SGHTA and CDR2 FQGTGA. The CDR3 loop spans 15 amino acids. The sample was peripheral blood. The receptor was isolated from a man aged 25 to 40 with COVID-19, enrolled during active disease. The chain uses TRBV7-3 and TRBJ2-2; no firm D call. The CDR3 loop reads CASSPQSANTGELFF. CDR3 bases: TGTGCCAGCAGCCCCCAGAGCGCGAACACCGGGGAGCTGTTTTTT.